This T cell receptor beta chain comes out of a study of T cells in Graves' hyperthyroidism and ophthalmopathy. Amplified regions were TCR beta CDR3 sequences from RNA transcripts. Initially, a first-round RT-PCR of the TCR CDR3 employed the HTBI primer set. A single record per CDR3 protein comes from TCRdb applying MiXCR to the multiplex PCR reads. Seen here are 530,000 or so distinct CDR3 sequences, about 45% observed once, and the top ten hold around 7.7%. From germline, CDR1 is SGHNT and CDR2 YENEEA. There are 14 residues in the CDR3. Trimming stripped 5 bases from V and 3 bases from J, with 13 bases between. Recently diagnosed hyperthyroidism of less than 2 months' duration affected patients aged 18 to 65. The study excluded patients with uncontrolled infection, other autoimmune disease, pregnancy or lactation. This clonotype was seen many times.

The V call is TRBV11-3, the J call TRBJ2-5, with no clear D. The TCR originated in a woman aged 18 to 35 with Graves' hyperthyroidism. Input material: peripheral blood or thyroid tissue (not recorded which). DNA for the CDR3: TGTGCCAGCAGCGCCAGCCGGGTGGAAGAGACCCAGTACTTC. This sequence encodes CASSASRVEETQYF.